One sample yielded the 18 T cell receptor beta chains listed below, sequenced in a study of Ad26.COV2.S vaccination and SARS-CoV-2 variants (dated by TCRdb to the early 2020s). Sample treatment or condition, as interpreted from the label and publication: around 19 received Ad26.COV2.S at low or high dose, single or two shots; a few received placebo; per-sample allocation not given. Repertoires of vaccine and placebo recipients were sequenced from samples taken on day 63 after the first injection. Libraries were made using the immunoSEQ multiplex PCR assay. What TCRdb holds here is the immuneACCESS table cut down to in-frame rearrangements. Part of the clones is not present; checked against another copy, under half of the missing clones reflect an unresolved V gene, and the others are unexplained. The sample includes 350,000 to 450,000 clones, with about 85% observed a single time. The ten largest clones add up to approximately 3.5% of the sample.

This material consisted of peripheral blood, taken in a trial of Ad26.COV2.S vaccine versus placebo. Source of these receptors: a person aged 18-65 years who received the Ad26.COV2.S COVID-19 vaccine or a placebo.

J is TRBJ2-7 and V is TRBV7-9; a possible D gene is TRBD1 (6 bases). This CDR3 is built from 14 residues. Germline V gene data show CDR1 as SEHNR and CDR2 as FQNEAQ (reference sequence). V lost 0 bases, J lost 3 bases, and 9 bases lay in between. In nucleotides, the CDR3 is TGTGCCAGCAGCTTAGCCGGACAGTTCTACGAGCAGTACTTC. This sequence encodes CASSLAGQFYEQYF.

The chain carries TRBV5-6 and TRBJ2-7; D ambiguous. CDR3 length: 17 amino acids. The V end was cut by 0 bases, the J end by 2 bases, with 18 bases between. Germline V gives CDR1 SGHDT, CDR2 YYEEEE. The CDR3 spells CASSLGRLSTPTYEQYF. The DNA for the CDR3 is TGTGCCAGCAGCTTGGGCAGGCTAAGCACCCCTACCTACGAGCAGTACTTC.

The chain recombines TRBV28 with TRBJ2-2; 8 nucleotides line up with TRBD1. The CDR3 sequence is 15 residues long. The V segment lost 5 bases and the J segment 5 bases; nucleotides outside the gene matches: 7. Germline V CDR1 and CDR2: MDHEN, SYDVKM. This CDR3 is CASSPLRQGTGELFF. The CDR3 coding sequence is TGTGCCAGCAGTCCGCTTCGACAGGGGACCGGGGAGCTGTTTTTT.

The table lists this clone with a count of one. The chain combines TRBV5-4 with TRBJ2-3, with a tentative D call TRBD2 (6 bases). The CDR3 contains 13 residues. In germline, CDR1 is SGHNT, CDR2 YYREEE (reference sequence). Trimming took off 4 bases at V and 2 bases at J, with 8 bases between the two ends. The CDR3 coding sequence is TGTGCCAGCAGCCGGAGGGACACAGATACGCAGTATTTT. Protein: CASSRRDTDTQYF.

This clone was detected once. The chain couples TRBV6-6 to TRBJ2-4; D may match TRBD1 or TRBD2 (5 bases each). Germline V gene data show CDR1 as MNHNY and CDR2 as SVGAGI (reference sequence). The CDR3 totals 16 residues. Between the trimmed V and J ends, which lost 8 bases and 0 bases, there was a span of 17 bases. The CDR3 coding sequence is TGTGCCAGCGACGGGACCGAAAGTCTAGCCAAAAACATTCAGTACTTC. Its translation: CASDGTESLAKNIQYF.

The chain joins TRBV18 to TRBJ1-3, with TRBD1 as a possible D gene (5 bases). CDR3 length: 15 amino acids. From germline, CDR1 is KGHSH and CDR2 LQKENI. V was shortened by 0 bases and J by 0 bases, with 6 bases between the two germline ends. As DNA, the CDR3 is TGTGCCAGCTCACCACCGCAGGGCTCTGGAAACACCATATATTTT. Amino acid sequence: CASSPPQGSGNTIYF.

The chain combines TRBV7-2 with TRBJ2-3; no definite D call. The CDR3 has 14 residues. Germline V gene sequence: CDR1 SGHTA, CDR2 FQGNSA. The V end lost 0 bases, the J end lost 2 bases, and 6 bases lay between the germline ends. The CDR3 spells CASSLARTTDTQYF. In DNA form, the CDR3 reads TGTGCCAGCAGCTTAGCCAGGACCACAGATACGCAGTATTTT.

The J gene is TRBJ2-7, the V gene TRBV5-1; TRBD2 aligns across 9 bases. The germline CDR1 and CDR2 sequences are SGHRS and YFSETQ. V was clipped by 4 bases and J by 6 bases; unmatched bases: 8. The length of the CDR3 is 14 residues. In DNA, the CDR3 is TGCGCCAGCAGCGTGGGTAGCGGGAGCTTCGAGCAGTACTTC. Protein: CASSVGSGSFEQYF.

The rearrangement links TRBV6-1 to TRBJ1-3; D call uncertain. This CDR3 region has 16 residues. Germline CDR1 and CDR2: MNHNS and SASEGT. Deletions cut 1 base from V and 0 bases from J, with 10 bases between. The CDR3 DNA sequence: TGTGCCAGCAGTGAAGTGGGCAGGAGCTCTGGAAACACCATATATTTT. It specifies CASSEVGRSSGNTIYF.

The CDR3 here is CASSRGTGGSYNEQFF. CDR3 sequence (DNA): TGTGCCAGCAGCCGGGGTACAGGGGGCTCCTACAATGAGCAGTTCTTC. The J gene is TRBJ2-1, the V gene TRBV28; 8 nucleotides agree with TRBD1. Germline trimming cut 6 bases from V and 0 bases from J; bases unmatched to any gene: 7. This CDR3 has 16 residues. Germline V gene data show CDR1 as MDHEN and CDR2 as SYDVKM. The entire variable domain, with the rest obtained from reference TRBV28 and TRBJ2-1, is as follows: DVKVTQSSRYLVKRTGEKVFLECVQDMDHENMFWYRQDPGLGLRLIYFSYDVKMKEKGDIPEGYSVSREKKERFSLILESASTNQTSMYLCASSRGTGGSYNEQFFGPGTRLTVL.

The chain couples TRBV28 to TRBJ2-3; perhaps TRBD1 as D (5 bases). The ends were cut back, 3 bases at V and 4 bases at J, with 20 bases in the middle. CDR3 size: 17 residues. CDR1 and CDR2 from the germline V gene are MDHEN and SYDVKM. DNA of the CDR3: TGTGCCAGCAGTTTCCCAGTTAAGGGGCTAGGACCAGATACGCAGTATTTT. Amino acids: CASSFPVKGLGPDTQYF. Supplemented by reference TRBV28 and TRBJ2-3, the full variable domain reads DVKVTQSSRYLVKRTGEKVFLECVQDMDHENMFWYRQDPGLGLRLIYFSYDVKMKEKGDIPEGYSVSREKKERFSLILESASTNQTSMYLCASSFPVKGLGPDTQYFGPGTRLTVL.

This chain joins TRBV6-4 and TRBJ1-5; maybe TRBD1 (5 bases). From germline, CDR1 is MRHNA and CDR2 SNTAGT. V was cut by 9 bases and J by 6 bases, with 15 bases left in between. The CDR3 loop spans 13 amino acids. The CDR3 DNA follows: TGTGCCAGTTCTCTAGGGGAGGGTCAGCCCCAGCATTTT. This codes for CASSLGEGQPQHF.

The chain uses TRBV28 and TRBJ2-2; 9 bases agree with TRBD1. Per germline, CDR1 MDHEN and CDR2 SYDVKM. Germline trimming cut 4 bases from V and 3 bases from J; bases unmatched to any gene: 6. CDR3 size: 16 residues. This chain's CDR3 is CASSSGTGRYTGELFF. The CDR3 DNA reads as TGTGCCAGCAGTTCGGGGACAGGGCGGTACACCGGGGAGCTGTTTTTT. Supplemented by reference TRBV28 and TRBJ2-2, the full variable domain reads DVKVTQSSRYLVKRTGEKVFLECVQDMDHENMFWYRQDPGLGLRLIYFSYDVKMKEKGDIPEGYSVSREKKERFSLILESASTNQTSMYLCASSSGTGRYTGELFFGEGSRLTVL.

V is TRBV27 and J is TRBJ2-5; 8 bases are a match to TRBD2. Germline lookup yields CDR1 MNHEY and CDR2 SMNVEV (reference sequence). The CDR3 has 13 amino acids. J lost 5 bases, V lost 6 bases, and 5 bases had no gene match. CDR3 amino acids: CASSPGLVETQYF. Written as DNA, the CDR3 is TGTGCCAGCAGCCCGGGACTAGTTGAGACCCAGTACTTC.

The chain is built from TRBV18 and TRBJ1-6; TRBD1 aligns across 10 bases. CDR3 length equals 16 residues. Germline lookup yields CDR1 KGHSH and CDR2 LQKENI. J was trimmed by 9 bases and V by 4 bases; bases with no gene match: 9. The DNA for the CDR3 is TGTGCCAGCTCACTTACGAGGGACAGGGGTGGTTCACCCCTCCACTTT. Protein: CASSLTRDRGGSPLHF.

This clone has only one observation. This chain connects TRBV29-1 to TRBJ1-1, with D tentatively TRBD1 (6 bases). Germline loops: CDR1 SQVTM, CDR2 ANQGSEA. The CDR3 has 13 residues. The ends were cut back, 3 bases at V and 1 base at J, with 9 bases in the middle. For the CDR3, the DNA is TGCAGCGTTGAGAGACAGGAGAACACTGAAGCTTTCTTT. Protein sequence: CSVERQENTEAFF.

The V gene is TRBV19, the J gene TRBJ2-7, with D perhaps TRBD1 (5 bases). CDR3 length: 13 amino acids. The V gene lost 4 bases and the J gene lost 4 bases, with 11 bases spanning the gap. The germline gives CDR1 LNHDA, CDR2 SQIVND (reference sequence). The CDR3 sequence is CASSNLQGYEQYF. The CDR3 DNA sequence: TGTGCCAGTAGTAACTTGCAGGGTTACGAGCAGTACTTC.

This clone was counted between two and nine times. CDR3 protein: CASSPTNGNEQFF. Written as DNA, the CDR3 is TGTGCCAGCAGTCCGACGAACGGAAATGAGCAGTTCTTC. V usage is TRBV2 and J usage is TRBJ2-1; no definite D call. The germline V gene has CDR1 SNHLY and CDR2 FYNNEI. V was trimmed by 5 bases and J by 7 bases, leaving 12 bases between them. This CDR3 spans 13 amino acids.